Listed below are T cell receptor beta chains from one sample, sequenced in a study of CD8 T cells in ankylosing spondylitis. From the 5' RACE reads, TCRdb called clonotypes with MiXCR, one entry per CDR3 protein. The sample lists a few hundred thousand distinct CDR3 sequences; under 20% were seen once. Sequencing input: blood, either unsorted or a sorted T cell fraction (not recorded which). Source of these receptors: a male donor with ankylosing spondylitis. Both conserved end residues are part of each CDR3. Fields, in order: clone size, J gene, V gene, D gene, CDR3 protein, CDR3 DNA. A D gene is named only where the DNA matches it firmly. Size values are once, few and many counts, or a class for expanded clones, and some rows have none.

>few|TRBJ2-1|TRBV9|.
CASSPDSGSYNEQFF
TGTGCCAGCTCCCCAGACTCGGGTTCCTACAATGAGCAGTTCTTC
>.|TRBJ2-7|TRBV2|.
CASSEIGTQYF
TGTGCCAGCAGTGAAATCGGGACTCAGTACTTC
>few|TRBJ2-5|TRBV7-2|.
CASSLQLGRETQYF
TGTGCCAGCAGCCTCCAACTAGGGAGAGAGACCCAGTACTTC
>.|TRBJ2-1|TRBV15|.
CATSRDLGGFERFF
TGTGCCACCAGCAGAGATTTAGGGGGGTTCGAGAGGTTCTTC
>.|TRBJ2-1|TRBV11-2|TRBD2
CASSPSGLAGSRIYNEQFF
TGTGCCAGCAGCCCCTCGGGACTAGCGGGAAGTAGAATCTACAATGAGCAGTTCTTC
>few|TRBJ1-1|TRBV20-1|.
CSARDRTVNTEAFF
TGCAGTGCTAGAGATCGAACGGTTAACACTGAAGCTTTCTTT
>few|TRBJ2-3|TRBV9|.
CASSVTGSLRADTQYF
TGTGCCAGCAGCGTTACCGGGTCCTTGAGGGCAGATACGCAGTATTTT
>many|TRBJ2-1|TRBV7-9|TRBD1
CASSPGTGAYNEQFF
TGTGCCAGCAGCCCAGGGACAGGGGCTTACAATGAGCAGTTCTTC
>.|TRBJ2-1|TRBV28|.
CASVLSSYNEQFF
TGTGCCAGCGTATTGAGCTCCTACAATGAGCAGTTCTTC
>.|TRBJ1-2|TRBV6-1|TRBD1
CASSEEEGGFGGYTF
TGTGCCAGCAGCGAAGAGGAAGGGGGCTTCGGCGGCTACACCTTC
>few|TRBJ1-4|TRBV3-1|.
CASSQDHREEEKLFF
TGTGCCAGCAGCCAAGATCATCGCGAGGAGGAAAAACTGTTTTTT
>few|TRBJ2-1|TRBV6-2/TRBV6-3|.
CASSYDGYNEQFF
TGTGCCAGCAGTTACGATGGCTACAATGAGCAGTTCTTC
>many|TRBJ2-4|TRBV29-1|TRBD2
CSVEGRAGPKNIQYF
TGCAGCGTTGAGGGGAGGGCCGGGCCTAAAAACATTCAGTACTTC
>many|TRBJ1-1|TRBV12-3/TRBV12-4|.
CASELRGAQNTEAFF
TGTGCCAGCGAGCTTCGCGGGGCTCAAAACACTGAAGCTTTCTTT
>few|TRBJ2-5|TRBV7-9|.
CASSLAGSQYFQETQYF
TGTGCCAGCAGCTTAGCGGGGAGTCAGTACTTCCAAGAGACCCAGTACTTC
>few|TRBJ2-1|TRBV5-1|.
CASSLVWGEQFF
TGCGCCAGCAGCTTGGTATGGGGTGAGCAGTTCTTC
>.|TRBJ1-5|TRBV11-2|.
CASSLAPQGTQHF
TGTGCCAGCAGCTTAGCGCCACAGGGCACCCAGCATTTT
>.|TRBJ1-1|TRBV20-1|.
CSANGGNMNTEAFF
TGCAGTGCTAACGGCGGCAACATGAACACTGAAGCTTTCTTT
>few|TRBJ1-2|TRBV12-3/TRBV12-4|TRBD1
CASSPGQGSFYGYTF
TGTGCCAGCAGTCCCGGACAGGGTTCCTTCTATGGCTACACCTTC
>.|TRBJ1-1|TRBV7-6|.
CASRAARNTEAFF
TGTGCCAGCAGGGCCGCGCGAAACACTGAAGCTTTCTTT
>.|TRBJ2-7|TRBV10-3|.
CAISAGWTYEQYF
TGTGCCATCAGTGCAGGGTGGACCTACGAGCAGTACTTC
>few|TRBJ2-1|TRBV7-9|TRBD1
CASSFEGARGNEQFF
TGTGCCAGCAGCTTCGAGGGGGCTAGAGGCAATGAGCAGTTCTTC
>.|TRBJ2-1|TRBV11-2|.
CASSRTTVNEQFF
TGTGCCAGCAGCCGGACTACCGTCAATGAGCAGTTCTTC
>many|TRBJ1-2|TRBV5-1|TRBD1
CASSSGTGGGYTF
TGCGCCAGCAGCTCAGGGACAGGTGGTGGCTACACCTTC
>.|TRBJ2-7|TRBV10-3|TRBD1
CAISDTGGSSYEQYF
TGTGCCATCAGTGATACAGGGGGAAGCTCCTACGAGCAGTACTTC
>few|TRBJ1-1|TRBV15|.
CATSTGLRRGTEAFF
TGTGCCACCAGCACCGGACTGCGGCGGGGCACTGAAGCTTTCTTT
>.|TRBJ2-1|TRBV7-9|TRBD1
CASRQPGQGAIDEQFF
TGTGCCAGCAGACAACCGGGACAGGGGGCGATCGATGAGCAGTTCTTC
>.|TRBJ1-5|TRBV20-1|TRBD1
CSARVPGQGSYSNQPQHF
TGCAGTGCTAGAGTCCCGGGACAGGGGTCCTATAGCAATCAGCCCCAGCATTTT
>.|TRBJ2-7|TRBV28|.
CASSLAGAGQYF
TGTGCCAGCAGTTTAGCCGGAGCCGGGCAGTACTTC
>.|TRBJ2-5|TRBV3-1|TRBD2
CASSHLAGGLYF
TGTGCCAGCAGCCATCTAGCGGGGGGTCTCTACTTC
>.|TRBJ2-7|TRBV28|TRBD2
CASSIGTTYEQYF
TGTGCCAGCAGTATCGGGACTACCTACGAGCAGTACTTC
>many|TRBJ2-3|TRBV20-1|TRBD2
CSASLAGGPDTQYF
TGCAGTGCTTCCCTAGCGGGGGGGCCCGATACGCAGTATTTT
>few|TRBJ1-1|TRBV3-1|.
CASSQRGPYQPQTEAFF
TGTGCCAGCAGCCAAAGAGGGCCTTATCAGCCTCAAACTGAAGCTTTCTTT
>.|TRBJ2-3|TRBV11-2|.
CASSSRQDTQYF
TGTGCCAGCAGCTCCCGCCAGGATACGCAGTATTTT
>few|TRBJ2-7|TRBV29-1|.
CSVLQSSYEQYF
TGCAGCGTCCTACAGAGCTCCTACGAGCAGTACTTC
>.|TRBJ1-1|TRBV21-1|.
CASSKRAELGNTEAFF
TGTGCCAGCAGCAAAAGGGCAGAGTTAGGGAACACTGAAGCTTTCTTT
>.|TRBJ1-1|TRBV28|.
CASSLGGARSTEAFF
TGTGCCAGCAGCCTGGGAGGGGCTCGGAGCACTGAAGCTTTCTTT
>few|TRBJ1-4|TRBV5-1|TRBD1
CASRGNEGANEKLFF
TGCGCCAGCAGGGGTAACGAGGGGGCCAATGAAAAACTGTTTTTT
>few|TRBJ2-7|TRBV29-1|TRBD1
CSVSPGQGRYEQYF
TGCAGCGTTAGCCCGGGACAGGGGAGGTACGAGCAGTACTTC
>.|TRBJ1-2|TRBV9|.
CASSTQTGYYGYTF
TGTGCCAGCAGCACCCAGACAGGTTACTATGGCTACACCTTC
>few|TRBJ1-1|TRBV7-2|.
CASSLSKGVSTEAFF
TGTGCCAGCAGCTTATCTAAGGGGGTGAGCACTGAAGCTTTCTTT
>few|TRBJ2-1|TRBV7-2|.
CASSLIVGGYNEQFF
TGTGCCAGCAGCTTAATAGTGGGCGGCTACAATGAGCAGTTCTTC
>few|TRBJ2-1|TRBV14|.
CASSQVLGSSYNEQFF
TGTGCCAGCAGCCAAGTATTAGGGTCTTCCTACAATGAGCAGTTCTTC
>.|TRBJ2-7|TRBV30|TRBD2
CAWRPLLAGKDYEQYF
TGTGCCTGGAGACCCTTACTAGCGGGAAAGGATTACGAGCAGTACTTC
>few|TRBJ2-1|TRBV12-3/TRBV12-4|TRBD2
CASSFGSGGAEEQFF
TGTGCCAGCAGTTTTGGTAGCGGGGGGGCGGAGGAGCAGTTCTTC
>few|TRBJ2-7|TRBV7-2|.
CASSLWDNSYEQYF
TGTGCCAGCAGCTTATGGGACAACTCCTACGAGCAGTACTTC
>few|TRBJ1-2|TRBV4-2|.
CASSQDQGGYTF
TGTGCCAGCAGCCAAGATCAAGGGGGCTACACCTTC
>many|TRBJ1-5|TRBV20-1|TRBD1
CSARAGDSGGPQHF
TGCAGTGCTAGAGCCGGGGACAGCGGGGGGCCCCAGCATTTT
>many|TRBJ2-1|TRBV12-3/TRBV12-4|.
CASSPRHPSNEQFF
TGTGCCAGCAGTCCTCGACACCCGAGCAATGAGCAGTTCTTC
>few|TRBJ2-3|TRBV7-3|TRBD2
CASSLEGGRRADTQYF
TGTGCCAGCAGCTTAGAGGGCGGGAGGCGAGCAGATACGCAGTATTTT
>.|TRBJ1-5|TRBV30|TRBD1
CAWSTGQLNQPQHF
TGTGCCTGGAGTACGGGACAGCTAAATCAGCCCCAGCATTTT
>few|TRBJ1-2|TRBV7-2|TRBD1
CASSGTGPYGYTF
TGTGCCAGCAGCGGGACAGGGCCCTATGGCTACACCTTC
>.|TRBJ2-7|TRBV6-1|.
CASSELGTYEQYF
TGTGCCAGCAGTGAGTTAGGCACCTACGAGCAGTACTTC
>.|TRBJ2-7|TRBV28|TRBD1
CASSLGQSSPYF
TGTGCCAGCAGTTTGGGACAGTCGAGCCCGTACTTC
>.|TRBJ2-4|TRBV27|TRBD2
CASSPGTSGSINIQYF
TGTGCCAGCAGCCCCGGGACTAGCGGGAGTATAAACATTCAGTACTTC
>few|TRBJ1-4|TRBV6-2/TRBV6-3|.
CASSYTGAVEKLFF
TGTGCCAGCAGTTACACTGGGGCCGTCGAAAAACTGTTTTTT
>few|TRBJ2-1|TRBV5-5|.
CASSSRRVNEQFF
TGTGCCAGCAGCTCTAGGAGGGTAAATGAGCAGTTCTTC
>.|TRBJ2-5|TRBV11-2|TRBD2
CASSSGGLAGGETQYF
TGTGCCAGCAGCTCTGGAGGACTAGCGGGGGGAGAGACCCAGTACTTC